These T cell receptor beta chains were read from a single sample in a study of response to subunit inactivated influenza vaccine. TCRdb re-called the RT-PCR reads through MiXCR, storing one row per CDR3 protein. The data hold 300,000 to 350,000 distinct CDR3 sequences, with roughly 20% observed a single time. The sample was PBMCs from blood, taken less than 22 months after vaccination. The receptors were sampled from a man in his fifties or sixties who received an inactivated influenza vaccine. The CDR3 runs from the conserved cysteine through the conserved F or W. The D gene is left open where the match is weak. Rows give clone size only sometimes, using once, few, many, or a class for an expanded clone.

CDR3 DNA: TGTGCCAGCAGTTTCGGGCAGGGTCCGCCCCAGCATTTT; CDR3 protein: CASSFGQGPPQHF; D gene: -; clone size: few; V gene: TRBV28; J gene: TRBJ1-5
CDR3 DNA: TGTGCCAGCAGTTTTATGGGGAGGACAGATACGCAGTATTTT; CDR3 protein: CASSFMGRTDTQYF; D gene: -; clone size: -; V gene: TRBV12-3/TRBV12-4; J gene: TRBJ2-3
CDR3 DNA: TGCGCCAGCAGCCAGGACGGCTACAATGAGCAGTTCTTC; CDR3 protein: CASSQDGYNEQFF; D gene: -; clone size: -; V gene: TRBV4-1; J gene: TRBJ2-1
CDR3 DNA: TGTGCCAGCAGTGAACCGACAGGGATGGGCAATCAGCCCCAGCATTTT; CDR3 protein: CASSEPTGMGNQPQHF; D gene: TRBD1; clone size: few; V gene: TRBV6-1; J gene: TRBJ1-5
CDR3 DNA: TGCGCCAGCAGCGGTGCCGGGGACAGGGGGCTCGGCACCGGGGAGCTGTTTTTT; CDR3 protein: CASSGAGDRGLGTGELFF; D gene: TRBD1; clone size: many; V gene: TRBV4-3; J gene: TRBJ2-2
CDR3 DNA: TGCAGTGCTAGTTCCGGGGCAGGTGAAAAACTGTTTTTT; CDR3 protein: CSASSGAGEKLFF; D gene: -; clone size: -; V gene: TRBV20-1; J gene: TRBJ1-4
CDR3 DNA: TGTGCCAGCAGCTTTAGCCTAGCCTACGAGCAGTACTTC; CDR3 protein: CASSFSLAYEQYF; D gene: -; clone size: once; V gene: TRBV7-9; J gene: TRBJ2-7
CDR3 DNA: TGTGCCACCAGCAGAGAATTAGCAGGCCTAGGGCAGTTCTTC; CDR3 protein: CATSRELAGLGQFF; D gene: -; clone size: -; V gene: TRBV15; J gene: TRBJ2-1
CDR3 DNA: TGCAGCGTTCCAGGGGCGGAGGTCCGCAACACTGAAGCTTTCTTT; CDR3 protein: CSVPGAEVRNTEAFF; D gene: -; clone size: -; V gene: TRBV29-1; J gene: TRBJ1-1
CDR3 DNA: TGTGCCAGCAGCTTATACCCTAGCGGGAGTGGGAATGAGCAGTTCTTC; CDR3 protein: CASSLYPSGSGNEQFF; D gene: TRBD2; clone size: -; V gene: TRBV7-2; J gene: TRBJ2-1
CDR3 DNA: TGTGCCAGCAGTTTCAACTATGGCTACACCTTC; CDR3 protein: CASSFNYGYTF; D gene: -; clone size: -; V gene: TRBV12-3/TRBV12-4; J gene: TRBJ1-2
CDR3 DNA: TGTGCCATCAGTGAGGCTCTCCCCGGGGATCGAGGCTACACCTTC; CDR3 protein: CAISEALPGDRGYTF; D gene: -; clone size: many; V gene: TRBV10-3; J gene: TRBJ1-2
CDR3 DNA: TGCGCCAGCAGCCAAGACGGTGTGGGTAGCTATGGCTACACCTTC; CDR3 protein: CASSQDGVGSYGYTF; D gene: -; clone size: many; V gene: TRBV4-1; J gene: TRBJ1-2
CDR3 DNA: TGTGCCAGCAGCCAAAGAGCTAGCGGGAGCGGCGAGCAGTACTTC; CDR3 protein: CASSQRASGSGEQYF; D gene: TRBD2; clone size: few; V gene: TRBV7-6; J gene: TRBJ2-7
CDR3 DNA: TGTGCCAGCAGTTCCCTGCAGGGGGCGGATGAGCAGTTCTTC; CDR3 protein: CASSSLQGADEQFF; D gene: TRBD1; clone size: -; V gene: TRBV12-3/TRBV12-4; J gene: TRBJ2-1
CDR3 DNA: TGCAGTGCCCGGACTAGCGGGGCCTACAATGAGCAGTTCTTC; CDR3 protein: CSARTSGAYNEQFF; D gene: TRBD2; clone size: -; V gene: TRBV20-1; J gene: TRBJ2-1
CDR3 DNA: TGTGCCTGGAGTCCCCTTGCCCATCAGCCCCAGCATTTT; CDR3 protein: CAWSPLAHQPQHF; D gene: -; clone size: many; V gene: TRBV30; J gene: TRBJ1-5
CDR3 DNA: TGCAGTGCTAGAGAGGGGGGGGACGTCTATGGCTACACCTTC; CDR3 protein: CSAREGGDVYGYTF; D gene: -; clone size: few; V gene: TRBV20-1; J gene: TRBJ1-2
CDR3 DNA: TGTGCCAGCAGTATATCCAACTCCTACGAGCAGTACTTC; CDR3 protein: CASSISNSYEQYF; D gene: -; clone size: -; V gene: TRBV11-2; J gene: TRBJ2-7
CDR3 DNA: TGTGCCAGCAGCTTAGTGGGACCGCCGTCAACTAATGAAAAACTGTTTTTT; CDR3 protein: CASSLVGPPSTNEKLFF; D gene: -; clone size: -; V gene: TRBV11-3; J gene: TRBJ1-4
CDR3 DNA: TGTGCCAGCAGTGTTAAGACAGGCATGAACACTGAAGCTTTCTTT; CDR3 protein: CASSVKTGMNTEAFF; D gene: -; clone size: -; V gene: TRBV2; J gene: TRBJ1-1
CDR3 DNA: TGTGCCAGCACTCCCGGGACTAGCGGTACCTACGAGCAGTACTTC; CDR3 protein: CASTPGTSGTYEQYF; D gene: TRBD2; clone size: -; V gene: TRBV12-3/TRBV12-4; J gene: TRBJ2-7
CDR3 DNA: TGCAGTGCCAAGGGGACGACTAATGAAAAACTGTTTTTT; CDR3 protein: CSAKGTTNEKLFF; D gene: -; clone size: few; V gene: TRBV20-1; J gene: TRBJ1-4
CDR3 DNA: TGCGCCAGCAGCACAAGACTAGCGGGGGCCTCAGATACGCAGTATTTT; CDR3 protein: CASSTRLAGASDTQYF; D gene: TRBD2; clone size: -; V gene: TRBV5-1; J gene: TRBJ2-3
CDR3 DNA: TGCAGTGCTAGAGATGAGGGACTAGCGGTTGTTGGGTTCTTC; CDR3 protein: CSARDEGLAVVGFF; D gene: TRBD2; clone size: once; V gene: TRBV20-1; J gene: TRBJ2-1
CDR3 DNA: TGTGCCAGCAGCCAAGGCGGACAGGGGACGGGAGAGCAGTACTTC; CDR3 protein: CASSQGGQGTGEQYF; D gene: TRBD1; clone size: once; V gene: TRBV28; J gene: TRBJ2-7
CDR3 DNA: TGTGCCAGCAGCCCAGGGGGCGGGGGCGGGGAGCTGTTTTTT; CDR3 protein: CASSPGGGGGELFF; D gene: -; clone size: few; V gene: TRBV12-3/TRBV12-4; J gene: TRBJ2-2
CDR3 DNA: TGCGCCAGCCGAGGGACTAGCGGGAGGGCCCAGACCAATGAGCAGTTCTTC; CDR3 protein: CASRGTSGRAQTNEQFF; D gene: TRBD2; clone size: few; V gene: TRBV5-1; J gene: TRBJ2-1
CDR3 DNA: TGTGCCAGCAGCTTAGCAGGGAATCGGAATGAGCAGTTCTTC; CDR3 protein: CASSLAGNRNEQFF; D gene: -; clone size: -; V gene: TRBV11-1; J gene: TRBJ2-1
CDR3 DNA: TGTGCCTGGAGTGCGGGGGATGGCAATCAGCCCCAGCATTTT; CDR3 protein: CAWSAGDGNQPQHF; D gene: -; clone size: -; V gene: TRBV30; J gene: TRBJ1-5
CDR3 DNA: TGTGCCAGCAGTGAACAGGTCGCCGTCTCGCTCGGAAACACCATATATTTT; CDR3 protein: CASSEQVAVSLGNTIYF; D gene: -; clone size: few; V gene: TRBV12-3/TRBV12-4; J gene: TRBJ1-3
CDR3 DNA: TGCAGCGGTCGCGACAGGGGGTTATACAATGAGCAGTTCTTC; CDR3 protein: CSGRDRGLYNEQFF; D gene: TRBD1; clone size: many; V gene: TRBV29-1; J gene: TRBJ2-1
CDR3 DNA: TGCGCCAGCAGTCTTCATCTGGGGCAGTACTTC; CDR3 protein: CASSLHLGQYF; D gene: -; clone size: -; V gene: TRBV23-1; J gene: TRBJ2-7
CDR3 DNA: TGTGCCAGCAGCCCCGGGGGTGGTCGGAATCAGCCCCAGCATTTT; CDR3 protein: CASSPGGGRNQPQHF; D gene: -; clone size: few; V gene: TRBV6-2/TRBV6-3; J gene: TRBJ1-5
CDR3 DNA: TGTGCCAGCAGCCTGACGGGGGTCCATGGCTACACCTTC; CDR3 protein: CASSLTGVHGYTF; D gene: -; clone size: -; V gene: TRBV12-3/TRBV12-4; J gene: TRBJ1-2
CDR3 DNA: TGTGCCAGCAGCAAAAGGCCCGAAAATCAGCCCCAGCATTTT; CDR3 protein: CASSKRPENQPQHF; D gene: -; clone size: -; V gene: TRBV21-1; J gene: TRBJ1-5
CDR3 DNA: TGCAGTGCTAGAGTGATGTTGTTGAGGGGAAACTATGGCTACACCTTC; CDR3 protein: CSARVMLLRGNYGYTF; D gene: -; clone size: -; V gene: TRBV20-1; J gene: TRBJ1-2
CDR3 DNA: TGTGCCAGCAGCCTCCGGGGATCAGGGTCAACTCAGCCCCAGCATTTT; CDR3 protein: CASSLRGSGSTQPQHF; D gene: -; clone size: -; V gene: TRBV6-2/TRBV6-3; J gene: TRBJ1-5
CDR3 DNA: TGCGCCAGCAGCCCCCGGGGAGGGGGAGATACGCAGTATTTT; CDR3 protein: CASSPRGGGDTQYF; D gene: -; clone size: few; V gene: TRBV5-1; J gene: TRBJ2-3
CDR3 DNA: TGTGCCAGCAGCTTAGATACAGGGGCGAACACTGAAGCTTTCTTT; CDR3 protein: CASSLDTGANTEAFF; D gene: TRBD1; clone size: -; V gene: TRBV7-9; J gene: TRBJ1-1
CDR3 DNA: TGCGCCAGCACCCCTACGGGGGCTGGGGCCAACGTCCTGACTTTC; CDR3 protein: CASTPTGAGANVLTF; D gene: -; clone size: -; V gene: TRBV5-1; J gene: TRBJ2-6
CDR3 DNA: TGTGCCAGCAGCTTAGTACCGGGGAATGAAAAACTGTTTTTT; CDR3 protein: CASSLVPGNEKLFF; D gene: -; clone size: few; V gene: TRBV7-9; J gene: TRBJ1-4
CDR3 DNA: TGCGCCAGCAGCCCTACGTTAGGCAGGGGATCGTACGAGCAGTACTTC; CDR3 protein: CASSPTLGRGSYEQYF; D gene: -; clone size: once; V gene: TRBV4-3; J gene: TRBJ2-7
CDR3 DNA: TGCGCCAGCAGCTTGGGGACAGGGCTCTTGAACAGCGGGGAGCTGTTTTTT; CDR3 protein: CASSLGTGLLNSGELFF; D gene: TRBD1; clone size: -; V gene: TRBV5-1; J gene: TRBJ2-2
CDR3 DNA: TGTGCCAGTAATGCCGGGGCCAACTATGGCTACACCTTC; CDR3 protein: CASNAGANYGYTF; D gene: -; clone size: few; V gene: TRBV19; J gene: TRBJ1-2
CDR3 DNA: TGTGCCAGCAGCTTAGCCGTCTGGCTAGCGGGGGAGGCAGATACGCAGTATTTT; CDR3 protein: CASSLAVWLAGEADTQYF; D gene: TRBD2; clone size: few; V gene: TRBV7-2; J gene: TRBJ2-3
CDR3 DNA: TGTGCCAGCAGCCACACTAGCGGGAGGTTTGATGAGCAGTTCTTC; CDR3 protein: CASSHTSGRFDEQFF; D gene: TRBD2; clone size: few; V gene: TRBV6-1; J gene: TRBJ2-1
CDR3 DNA: TGTGCCAGCAGCTTGTACTCCAGGAAAGGGAACGGGGAGCTGTTTTTT; CDR3 protein: CASSLYSRKGNGELFF; D gene: -; clone size: -; V gene: TRBV5-4; J gene: TRBJ2-2
CDR3 DNA: TGTGCCAGCAGCCCTAATAGGGTGAACACTGAAGCTTTCTTT; CDR3 protein: CASSPNRVNTEAFF; D gene: -; clone size: few; V gene: TRBV7-2; J gene: TRBJ1-1
CDR3 DNA: TGTGCCAGCAGTTACTTAGGGACTAGCGGGATCACCGGGGAGCTGTTTTTT; CDR3 protein: CASSYLGTSGITGELFF; D gene: TRBD2; clone size: -; V gene: TRBV6-2/TRBV6-3; J gene: TRBJ2-2